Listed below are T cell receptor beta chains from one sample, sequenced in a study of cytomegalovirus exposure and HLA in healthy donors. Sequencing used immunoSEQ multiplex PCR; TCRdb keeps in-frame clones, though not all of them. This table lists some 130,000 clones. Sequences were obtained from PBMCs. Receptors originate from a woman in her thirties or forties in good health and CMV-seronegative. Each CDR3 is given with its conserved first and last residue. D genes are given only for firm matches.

CDR3 protein: CASSFDRASYNEQFF
CDR3 DNA: TGCGCCAGCAGCTTCGACAGGGCCTCCTACAATGAGCAGTTCTTC
J gene: TRBJ2-1
D gene: TRBD1
V gene: TRBV5-1

CDR3 protein: CASSLVTGYNEQFF
CDR3 DNA: TGTGCCAGCAGCTTAGTGACAGGATACAATGAGCAGTTCTTC
J gene: TRBJ2-1
D gene: -
V gene: TRBV7-9

CDR3 protein: CASSFPTGTLAGANVLTF
CDR3 DNA: TGCGCCAGCAGTTTTCCGACAGGAACCCTCGCTGGGGCCAACGTCCTGACTTTC
J gene: TRBJ2-6
D gene: -
V gene: TRBV5-1

CDR3 protein: CASSQGTGYGYTF
CDR3 DNA: TGCGCCAGCAGCCAAGGGACAGGCTATGGCTACACCTTC
J gene: TRBJ1-2
D gene: TRBD1
V gene: TRBV4-3

CDR3 protein: CASSPGQGNQPQHF
CDR3 DNA: TGTGCCAGCTCACCGGGGCAGGGAAATCAGCCCCAGCATTTT
J gene: TRBJ1-5
D gene: -
V gene: TRBV18

CDR3 protein: CASSYYGPTSGGETQYF
CDR3 DNA: TGCGCCAGCAGTTACTACGGCCCGACTAGCGGTGGAGAGACCCAGTACTTC
J gene: TRBJ2-5
D gene: TRBD2
V gene: TRBV5-1

CDR3 protein: CASSILAGMNTEAFF
CDR3 DNA: TGTGCCAGTAGTATATTAGCGGGGATGAACACTGAAGCTTTCTTT
J gene: TRBJ1-1
D gene: -
V gene: TRBV19

CDR3 protein: CSAKESTEAFF
CDR3 DNA: TGCAGTGCTAAGGAGAGCACTGAAGCTTTCTTT
J gene: TRBJ1-1
D gene: -
V gene: TRBV20-1

CDR3 protein: CASSFGGEGYTDTQYF
CDR3 DNA: TGTGCCAGCAGTTTCGGAGGGGAAGGGTACACAGATACGCAGTATTTT
J gene: TRBJ2-3
D gene: -
V gene: TRBV28

CDR3 protein: CASSPPGLAGSTPGYF
CDR3 DNA: TGTGCCAGCTCACCCCCCGGGCTAGCGGGGTCAACTCCGGGGTATTTT
J gene: TRBJ2-3
D gene: TRBD2
V gene: TRBV18

CDR3 protein: CASSISVNEKLFF
CDR3 DNA: TGTGCCAGTAGTATCAGCGTTAATGAAAAACTGTTTTTT
J gene: TRBJ1-4
D gene: -
V gene: TRBV19

CDR3 protein: CASRERRGTTEAFF
CDR3 DNA: TGTGCCAGCAGAGAACGTCGAGGGACAACTGAAGCTTTCTTT
J gene: TRBJ1-1
D gene: -
V gene: TRBV7-2

CDR3 protein: CASSLAGGPLQTQYF
CDR3 DNA: TGTGCCAGCAGTTTAGCGGGGGGGCCGTTGCAGACCCAGTACTTC
J gene: TRBJ2-5
D gene: TRBD2
V gene: TRBV6-6

CDR3 protein: CASSQQAYEQYF
CDR3 DNA: TGTGCCAGCAGTCAACAGGCCTACGAGCAGTACTTC
J gene: TRBJ2-7
D gene: -
V gene: TRBV28

CDR3 protein: CASSERRGRPPYEQYF
CDR3 DNA: TGTGCCAGCAGTGAACGCAGGGGGCGCCCCCCCTACGAGCAGTACTTC
J gene: TRBJ2-7
D gene: TRBD1
V gene: TRBV6-1

CDR3 protein: CASSVKLAGYSTDTQYF
CDR3 DNA: TGTGCCAGCAGCGTGAAACTAGCGGGGTATAGCACAGATACGCAGTATTTT
J gene: TRBJ2-3
D gene: TRBD2
V gene: TRBV9

CDR3 protein: CASSLGYGARFWNTIYF
CDR3 DNA: TGTGCCAGCAGCTTAGGTTACGGAGCCCGATTCTGGAACACCATATATTTT
J gene: TRBJ1-3
D gene: -
V gene: TRBV7-9

CDR3 protein: CASRGQGAGSTIYF
CDR3 DNA: TGTGCCAGCAGGGGACAGGGAGCTGGAAGCACCATATATTTT
J gene: TRBJ1-3
D gene: TRBD1
V gene: TRBV2

CDR3 protein: CASSLGTSGTEAFF
CDR3 DNA: TGTGCCAGCAGCCTAGGGACAAGTGGCACTGAAGCTTTCTTT
J gene: TRBJ1-1
D gene: -
V gene: TRBV7-3

CDR3 protein: CASSKRREETQYF
CDR3 DNA: TGTGCCAGCAGCAAACGCCGGGAGGAGACCCAGTACTTC
J gene: TRBJ2-5
D gene: -
V gene: TRBV7-2

CDR3 protein: CASSLGHKNGYTF
CDR3 DNA: TGTGCCAGCAGTTTAGGCCATAAAAATGGCTACACCTTC
J gene: TRBJ1-2
D gene: -
V gene: TRBV27

CDR3 protein: CASSRRPDAANEKLFF
CDR3 DNA: TGTGCCAGCAGTCGAAGGCCCGATGCGGCGAATGAAAAACTGTTTTTT
J gene: TRBJ1-4
D gene: -
V gene: TRBV7-2

CDR3 protein: CASSQTSGELFF
CDR3 DNA: TGTGCCAGCAGCCAGACATCCGGGGAGCTGTTTTTT
J gene: TRBJ2-2
D gene: -
V gene: TRBV14

CDR3 protein: CASSVNRGDTIYF
CDR3 DNA: TGTGCCAGCAGCGTAAACAGGGGCGACACCATATATTTT
J gene: TRBJ1-3
D gene: TRBD1
V gene: TRBV7-3

CDR3 protein: CASSPGQGAIEKLFF
CDR3 DNA: TGTGCCAGCAGCCCAGGACAGGGGGCGATTGAAAAACTGTTTTTT
J gene: TRBJ1-4
D gene: TRBD1
V gene: TRBV7-9

CDR3 protein: CASSQDRTGANVLTF
CDR3 DNA: TGCGCCAGCAGCCAAGACCGTACAGGGGCCAACGTCCTGACTTTC
J gene: TRBJ2-6
D gene: -
V gene: TRBV4-3

CDR3 protein: CASTQSGTLLGETQYF
CDR3 DNA: TGTGCCAGTACCCAATCCGGGACACTCCTCGGGGAGACCCAGTACTTC
J gene: TRBJ2-5
D gene: -
V gene: TRBV19

CDR3 protein: CASSPGLAGVADTQYF
CDR3 DNA: TGTGCCAGCAGCCCGGGACTAGCGGGGGTGGCAGATACGCAGTATTTT
J gene: TRBJ2-3
D gene: TRBD2
V gene: TRBV2

CDR3 protein: CASSDPGLSNSPLHF
CDR3 DNA: TGTGCCAGCAGTGATCCAGGGTTGTCTAATTCACCCCTCCACTTT
J gene: TRBJ1-6
D gene: -
V gene: TRBV25-1

CDR3 protein: CASRPDSDTEAFF
CDR3 DNA: TGCGCCAGCAGGCCGGACAGCGACACTGAAGCTTTCTTT
J gene: TRBJ1-1
D gene: -
V gene: TRBV5-1

CDR3 protein: CASSLAVIKTGGAGTQYF
CDR3 DNA: TGTGCCAGCAGCTTAGCGGTGATCAAGACAGGGGGCGCGGGGACCCAGTACTTC
J gene: TRBJ2-5
D gene: TRBD1
V gene: TRBV7-2

CDR3 protein: CASSLLGQGYNQPQHF
CDR3 DNA: TGTGCCAGCAGCTTACTGGGACAGGGCTACAATCAGCCCCAGCATTTT
J gene: TRBJ1-5
D gene: TRBD1
V gene: TRBV7-2

CDR3 protein: CASSTGGSPYNEQFF
CDR3 DNA: TGTGCCAGCAGCACCGGGGGGTCGCCCTACAATGAGCAGTTCTTC
J gene: TRBJ2-1
D gene: TRBD2
V gene: TRBV9

CDR3 protein: CASSLGQRGDTQYF
CDR3 DNA: TGTGCCAGCAGCTTAGGTCAAAGGGGAGATACGCAGTATTTT
J gene: TRBJ2-3
D gene: -
V gene: TRBV7-3

CDR3 protein: CAISPTPTNVLTF
CDR3 DNA: TGTGCCATCAGCCCGACACCTACCAACGTCCTGACTTTC
J gene: TRBJ2-6
D gene: -
V gene: TRBV10-3

CDR3 protein: CASSNAGTSTDTQYF
CDR3 DNA: TGTGCCAGCAGTAATGCGGGGACTAGCACAGATACGCAGTATTTT
J gene: TRBJ2-3
D gene: -
V gene: TRBV2

CDR3 protein: CASSVLSEGVYGYTF
CDR3 DNA: TGTGCCAGCAGCGTATTATCTGAGGGCGTCTATGGCTACACCTTC
J gene: TRBJ1-2
D gene: -
V gene: TRBV6-4

CDR3 protein: CASSSRDRGIGGYTF
CDR3 DNA: TGCGCCAGCAGCTCCCGGGACAGGGGGATCGGCGGCTACACCTTC
J gene: TRBJ1-2
D gene: TRBD1
V gene: TRBV5-1

CDR3 protein: CARTRQLSTDTQYF
CDR3 DNA: TGTGCCAGGACGCGACAGCTAAGCACAGATACGCAGTATTTT
J gene: TRBJ2-3
D gene: -
V gene: TRBV2

CDR3 protein: CASRGAFGTEAFF
CDR3 DNA: TGTGCCAGCAGGGGGGCCTTTGGGACTGAAGCTTTCTTT
J gene: TRBJ1-1
D gene: -
V gene: TRBV14

CDR3 protein: CASSAQPGTDPNTEAFF
CDR3 DNA: TGTGCCAGCAGCGCCCAACCCGGGACAGATCCTAACACTGAAGCTTTCTTT
J gene: TRBJ1-1
D gene: TRBD1
V gene: TRBV9

CDR3 protein: CASSPPQGWETQYF
CDR3 DNA: TGTGCCAGCTCACCACCCCAGGGCTGGGAGACCCAGTACTTC
J gene: TRBJ2-5
D gene: -
V gene: TRBV18

CDR3 protein: CASSVGGRVENSPLHF
CDR3 DNA: TGTGCCAGCAGCGTTGGGGGGAGGGTGGAAAATTCACCCCTCCACTTT
J gene: TRBJ1-6
D gene: -
V gene: TRBV9

CDR3 protein: CASSRGLAGTALRTDTQYF
CDR3 DNA: TGTGCCAGCAGCCGGGGACTAGCGGGGACCGCGTTGCGCACAGATACGCAGTATTTT
J gene: TRBJ2-3
D gene: TRBD2
V gene: TRBV27

CDR3 protein: CASSLEVRADGNTIYF
CDR3 DNA: TGCGCCAGCAGCTTGGAGGTCAGGGCGGACGGAAACACCATATATTTT
J gene: TRBJ1-3
D gene: -
V gene: TRBV5-1

CDR3 protein: CASSSPGQGSSYEQYF
CDR3 DNA: TGTGCCAGCAGCTCCCCGGGACAGGGGAGCTCCTACGAGCAGTACTTC
J gene: TRBJ2-7
D gene: TRBD1
V gene: TRBV11-1

CDR3 protein: CASSQGGGFNEKLFF
CDR3 DNA: TGCGCCAGCAGCCAAGGGGGGGGGTTTAATGAAAAACTGTTTTTT
J gene: TRBJ1-4
D gene: -
V gene: TRBV4-3

CDR3 protein: CASEGPGGVGYTF
CDR3 DNA: TGTGCCAGCGAGGGGCCGGGGGGTGTTGGCTACACCTTC
J gene: TRBJ1-2
D gene: -
V gene: TRBV6-5

CDR3 protein: CASSRDRALDGYTF
CDR3 DNA: TGTGCCAGCTCACGGGACAGGGCCCTCGATGGCTACACCTTC
J gene: TRBJ1-2
D gene: TRBD1
V gene: TRBV18

CDR3 protein: CASSRGSTDTQYF
CDR3 DNA: TGTGCCAGCAGCCGCGGAAGCACAGATACGCAGTATTTT
J gene: TRBJ2-3
D gene: -
V gene: TRBV9

CDR3 protein: CASSVAGQSTDTQYF
CDR3 DNA: TGTGCCAGCAGCGTTGCGGGACAGAGCACAGATACGCAGTATTTT
J gene: TRBJ2-3
D gene: -
V gene: TRBV28

CDR3 protein: CASSVDTPVAGGQAFF
CDR3 DNA: TGTGCCAGCAGCGTAGATACCCCGGTGGCGGGCGGGCAAGCTTTCTTT
J gene: TRBJ1-1
D gene: -
V gene: TRBV9

CDR3 protein: CASSQEGRQGNYGYTF
CDR3 DNA: TGTGCCAGCAGCCAAGAAGGGAGACAGGGGAACTATGGCTACACCTTC
J gene: TRBJ1-2
D gene: TRBD1
V gene: TRBV4-2